The clone carrying this T cell receptor (beta chain) was detected a few times. Its antigen is not identified. TCRB transcripts that were expressed got sequenced, as all of the isolated RNA had been reverse transcribed. Measured with immunoSEQ multiplex PCR; TCRdb has only the in-frame clones, and not every one. The table has 600,000 to 700,000 clones, 9.5% to 15% seen once. This record comes from a study of beta chain features in type 1 diabetes. Study-wide results and limits: Shorter templates might be favored by PCR, equally in patients and controls. There was a moderate but significant shortening of TCRB CDR3s in all four CD4+ subsets of Type 1 diabetes patients.

The germline V gene encodes CDR1 SGDLS and CDR2 YYNGEE. Trimming took 0 bases from V and 4 from J; bases not matched to a gene: 8. The CDR3 totals 16 residues. The chain carries TRBV9 and TRBJ1-2; 8 positions match TRBD1. The material sequenced was naive CD4+ T cells from blood. The clonotype originates from a man aged 25-45 years with type 1 diabetes. CDR3 amino acids: CASSVAGQGGFYGYTF. The CDR3 DNA sequence: TGTGCCAGCAGCGTAGCCGGACAGGGTGGGTTCTATGGCTACACCTTC.